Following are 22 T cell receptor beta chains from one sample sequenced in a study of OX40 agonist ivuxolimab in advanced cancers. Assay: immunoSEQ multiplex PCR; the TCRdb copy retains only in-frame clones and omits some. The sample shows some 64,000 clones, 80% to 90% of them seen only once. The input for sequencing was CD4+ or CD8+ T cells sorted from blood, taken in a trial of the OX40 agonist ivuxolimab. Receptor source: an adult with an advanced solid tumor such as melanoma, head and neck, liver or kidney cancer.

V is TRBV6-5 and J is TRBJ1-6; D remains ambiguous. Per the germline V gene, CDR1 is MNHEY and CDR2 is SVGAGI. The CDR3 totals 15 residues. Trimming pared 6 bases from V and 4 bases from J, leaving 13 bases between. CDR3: CASSQDLRYNSPLHF. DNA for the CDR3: TGTGCCAGCAGCCAAGACCTCCGTTATAATTCACCCCTCCACTTT.

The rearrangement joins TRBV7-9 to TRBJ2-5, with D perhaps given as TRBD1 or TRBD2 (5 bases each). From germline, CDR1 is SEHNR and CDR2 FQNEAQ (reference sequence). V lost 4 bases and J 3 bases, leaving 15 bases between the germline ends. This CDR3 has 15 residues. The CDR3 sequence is CASSSPGRQEETQYF. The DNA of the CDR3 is TGTGCCAGCAGCTCACCGGGACGCCAAGAAGAGACCCAGTACTTC.

The CDR3 bases are TGTGCCAGCAGCTTAGGACAGGGCGACTATGGCTACACCTTC. Translation: CASSLGQGDYGYTF. The chain combines TRBV7-9 with TRBJ1-2; TRBD1 aligns across 7 bases. CDR1 SEHNR and CDR2 FQNEAQ come from the germline V gene (reference sequence). The CDR3 totals 14 residues. The V segment lost 1 base and the J segment 3 bases; nucleotides outside the gene matches: 2.

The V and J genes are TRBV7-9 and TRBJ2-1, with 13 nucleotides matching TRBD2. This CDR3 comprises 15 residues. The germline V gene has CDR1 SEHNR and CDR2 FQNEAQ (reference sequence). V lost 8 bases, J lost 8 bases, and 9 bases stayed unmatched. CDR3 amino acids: CASSTGTSGNDEQFF. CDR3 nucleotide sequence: TGTGCCAGCTCCACCGGGACTAGCGGGAACGATGAGCAGTTCTTC.

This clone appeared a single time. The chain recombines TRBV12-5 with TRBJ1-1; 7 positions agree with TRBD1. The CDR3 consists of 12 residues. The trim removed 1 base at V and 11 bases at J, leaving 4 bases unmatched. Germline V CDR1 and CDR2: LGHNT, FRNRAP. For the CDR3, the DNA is TGTGCTAGTGGTTTGGGACAGGGACGCGCTTTCTTT. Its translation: CASGLGQGRAFF. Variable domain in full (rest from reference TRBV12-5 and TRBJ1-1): DARVTQTPRHKVTEMGQEVTMRCQPILGHNTVFWYRQTMMQGLELLAYFRNRAPLDDSGMPKDRFSAEMPDATLATLKIQPSEPRDSAVYFCASGLGQGRAFFGQGTRLTVV.

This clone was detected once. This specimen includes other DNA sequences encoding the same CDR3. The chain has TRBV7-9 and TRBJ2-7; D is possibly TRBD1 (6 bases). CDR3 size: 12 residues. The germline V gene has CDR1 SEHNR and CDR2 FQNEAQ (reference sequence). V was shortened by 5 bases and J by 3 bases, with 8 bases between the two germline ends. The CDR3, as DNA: TGTGCCAGCAGCCGAGGGGGCTACGAGCAGTACTTC. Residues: CASSRGGYEQYF.

The CDR3 DNA sequence: TGTGCCAGCAGCACGCGTGTTGAGCAGTTCTTC. Encoded protein: CASSTRVEQFF. This chain links TRBV4-2 with TRBJ2-1; no firm D call. The CDR3 is 11 residues long. Germline-derived CDR1 and CDR2 are LGHNA and YNFKEQ. Trimming removed 5 bases from V and 9 bases from J, with 8 bases in between.

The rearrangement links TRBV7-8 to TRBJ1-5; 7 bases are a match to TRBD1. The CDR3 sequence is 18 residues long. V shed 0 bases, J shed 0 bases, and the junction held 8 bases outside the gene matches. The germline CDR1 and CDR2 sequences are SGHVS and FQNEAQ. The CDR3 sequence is CASSLAGTDRYSNQPQHF. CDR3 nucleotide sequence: TGTGCCAGCAGCTTAGCCGGGACGGACAGGTATAGCAATCAGCCCCAGCATTTT. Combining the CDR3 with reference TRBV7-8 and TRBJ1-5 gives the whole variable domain GAGVSQSPRYKVAKRGQDVALRCDPISGHVSLFWYQQALGQGPEFLTYFQNEAQLDKSGLPSDRFFAERPEGSVSTLKIQRTQQEDSAVYLCASSLAGTDRYSNQPQHFGDGTRLSIL.

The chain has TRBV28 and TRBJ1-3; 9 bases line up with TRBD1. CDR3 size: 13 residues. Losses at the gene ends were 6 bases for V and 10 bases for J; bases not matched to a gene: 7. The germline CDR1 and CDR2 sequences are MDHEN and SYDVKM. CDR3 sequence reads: CASSPGTGRTIYF. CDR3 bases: TGTGCCAGCAGCCCCGGGACAGGGAGGACCATATATTTT.

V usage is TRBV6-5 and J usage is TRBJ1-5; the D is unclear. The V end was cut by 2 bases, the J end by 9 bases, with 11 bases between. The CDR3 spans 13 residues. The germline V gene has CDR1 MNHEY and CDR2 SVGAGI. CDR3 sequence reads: CASSYQVGMPQHF. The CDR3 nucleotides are TGTGCCAGCAGTTACCAGGTCGGCATGCCCCAGCATTTT.

This CDR3 is CASRIGGANTGELFF. CDR3 nucleotides: TGTGCCAGTAGGATTGGAGGCGCGAACACCGGGGAGCTGTTTTTT. The chain recombines TRBV19 with TRBJ2-2; perhaps TRBD2 as D (5 bases). The germline CDR1 and CDR2 sequences are LNHDA and SQIVND (reference sequence). V lost 6 bases, J lost 0 bases, and 11 bases lay in between. The CDR3 covers 15 residues.

For the CDR3, the DNA is TGTGCCAGCAGGGTGGGGGGCTTTAGCAATCAGCCCCAGCATTTT. Translation: CASRVGGFSNQPQHF. The chain links TRBV2 to TRBJ1-5, with D perhaps matching TRBD1 (6 bases). The germline V gene has CDR1 SNHLY and CDR2 FYNNEI. Trimming removed 6 bases at V and 0 bases at J, with 12 bases between. CDR3 length equals 15 residues.

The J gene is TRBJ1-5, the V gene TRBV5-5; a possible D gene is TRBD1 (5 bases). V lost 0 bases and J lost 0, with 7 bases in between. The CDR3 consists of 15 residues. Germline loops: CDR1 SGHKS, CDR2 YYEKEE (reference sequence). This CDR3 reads CASSLAGGSNQPQHF. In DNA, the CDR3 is TGTGCCAGCAGCTTGGCCGGGGGTAGCAATCAGCCCCAGCATTTT.

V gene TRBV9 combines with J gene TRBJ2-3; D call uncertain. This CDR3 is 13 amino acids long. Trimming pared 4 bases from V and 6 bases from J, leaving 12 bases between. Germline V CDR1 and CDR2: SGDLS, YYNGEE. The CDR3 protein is CASSPNTMDTQYF. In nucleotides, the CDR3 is TGTGCCAGCAGCCCTAACACCATGGATACGCAGTATTTT. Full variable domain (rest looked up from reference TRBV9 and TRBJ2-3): DSGVTQTPKHLITATGQRVTLRCSPRSGDLSVYWYQQSLDQGLQFLIQYYNGEERAKGNILERFSAQQFPDLHSELNLSSLELGDSALYFCASSPNTMDTQYFGPGTRLTVL.

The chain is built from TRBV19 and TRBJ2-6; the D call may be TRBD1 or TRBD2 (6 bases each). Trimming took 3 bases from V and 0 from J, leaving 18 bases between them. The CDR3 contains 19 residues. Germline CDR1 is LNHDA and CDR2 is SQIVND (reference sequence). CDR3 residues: CASSIRGQAYHSGANVLTF. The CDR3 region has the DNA TGTGCCAGTAGTATCCGGGGGCAGGCGTATCACTCTGGGGCCAACGTCCTGACTTTC.

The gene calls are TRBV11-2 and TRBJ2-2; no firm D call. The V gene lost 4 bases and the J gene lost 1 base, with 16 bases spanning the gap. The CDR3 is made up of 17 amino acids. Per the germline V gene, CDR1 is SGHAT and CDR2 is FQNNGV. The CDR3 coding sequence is TGTGCCAGCAGCTCCAAGTTGCGGTCTGAGAACACCGGGGAGCTGTTTTTT. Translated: CASSSKLRSENTGELFF.

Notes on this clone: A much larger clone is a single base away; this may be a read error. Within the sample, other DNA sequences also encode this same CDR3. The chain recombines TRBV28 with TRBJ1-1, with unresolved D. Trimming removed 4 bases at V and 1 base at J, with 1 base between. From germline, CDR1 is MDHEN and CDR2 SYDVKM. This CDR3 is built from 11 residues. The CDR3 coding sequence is TGTGCCAGCAGTTCGAACACTGAAGCTTTCTTT. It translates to CASSSNTEAFF. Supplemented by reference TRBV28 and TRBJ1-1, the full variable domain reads DVKVTQSSRYLVKRTGEKVFLECVQDMDHENMFWYRQDPGLGLRLIYFSYDVKMKEKGDIPEGYSVSREKKERFSLILESASTNQTSMYLCASSSNTEAFFGQGTRLTVV.

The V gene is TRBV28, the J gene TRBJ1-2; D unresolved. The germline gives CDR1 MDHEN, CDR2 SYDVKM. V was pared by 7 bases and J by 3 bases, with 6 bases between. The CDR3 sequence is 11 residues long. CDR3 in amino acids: CASTTYYGYTF. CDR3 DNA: TGTGCCAGCACTACCTACTATGGCTACACCTTC.

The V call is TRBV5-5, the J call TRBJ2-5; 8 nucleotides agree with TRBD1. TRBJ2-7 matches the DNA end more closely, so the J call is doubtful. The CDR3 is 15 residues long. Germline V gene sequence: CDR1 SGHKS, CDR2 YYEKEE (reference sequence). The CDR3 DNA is TGTGCCAGCAGCTTTGCGGGACAGGTAACCTACGAGCAGTACTTC. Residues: CASSFAGQVTYEQYF.

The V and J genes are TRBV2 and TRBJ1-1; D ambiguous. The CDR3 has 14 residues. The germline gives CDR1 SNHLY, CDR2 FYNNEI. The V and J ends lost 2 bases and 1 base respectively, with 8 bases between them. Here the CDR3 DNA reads TGTGCCAGCAGTGAAATTGCGTGGAACACTGAAGCTTTCTTT. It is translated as CASSEIAWNTEAFF.

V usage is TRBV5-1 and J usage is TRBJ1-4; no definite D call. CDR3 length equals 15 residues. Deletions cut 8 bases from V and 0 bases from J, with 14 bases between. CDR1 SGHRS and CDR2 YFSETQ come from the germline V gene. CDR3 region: CASHAGDSTNEKLFF. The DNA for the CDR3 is TGCGCCAGTCATGCGGGCGACTCAACTAATGAAAAACTGTTTTTT.

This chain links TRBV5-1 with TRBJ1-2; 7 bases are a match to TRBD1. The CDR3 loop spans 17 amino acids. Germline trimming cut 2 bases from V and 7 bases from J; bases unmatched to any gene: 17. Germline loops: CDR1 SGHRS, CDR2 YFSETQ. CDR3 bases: TGCGCCAGCAGCTTACCTAAAACAGGGGAGGCAAGAGGTGGCTACACCTTC. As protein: CASSLPKTGEARGGYTF.